This TCR beta chain was found in a study of blood T cell repertoires in COVID-19. J gave up 0 bases and V 11 bases, and 6 bases lay outside the gene matches. Germline CDR1 and CDR2: SEHNR and FQNEAQ (reference sequence). The CDR3 totals 13 residues. TCRdb's copy holds only in-frame clones and misses some; the assay was immunoSEQ multiplex PCR. The profile shows under 250,000 clones, around four fifths of them singletons. The V call is TRBV7-9, the J call TRBJ1-2; 7 nucleotides align to TRBD1. The TCR comes from a woman in her sixties or seventies with active or convalescent COVID-19. Sequencing was carried out using peripheral blood. CDR3 amino acids: CALGTASNYGYTF. The CDR3, as DNA: TGTGCCTTGGGGACAGCCTCTAACTATGGCTACACCTTC.